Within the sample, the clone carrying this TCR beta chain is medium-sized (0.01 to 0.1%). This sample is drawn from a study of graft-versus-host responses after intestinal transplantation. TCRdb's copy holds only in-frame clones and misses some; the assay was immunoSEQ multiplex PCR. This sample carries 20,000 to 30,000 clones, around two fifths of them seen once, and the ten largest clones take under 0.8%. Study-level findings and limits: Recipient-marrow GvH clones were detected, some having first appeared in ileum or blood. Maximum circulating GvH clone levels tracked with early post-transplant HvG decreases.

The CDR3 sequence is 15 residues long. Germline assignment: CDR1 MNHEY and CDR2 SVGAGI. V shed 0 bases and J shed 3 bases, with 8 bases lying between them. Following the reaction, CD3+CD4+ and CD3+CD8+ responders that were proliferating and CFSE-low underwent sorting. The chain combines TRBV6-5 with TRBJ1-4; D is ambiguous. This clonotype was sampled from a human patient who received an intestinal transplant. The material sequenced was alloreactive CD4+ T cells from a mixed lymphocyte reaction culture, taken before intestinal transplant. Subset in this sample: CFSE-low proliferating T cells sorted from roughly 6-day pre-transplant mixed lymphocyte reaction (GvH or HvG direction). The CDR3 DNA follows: TGTGCCAGCAGTTACTCTCGAGTCCCTAATGAAAAACTGTTTTTT. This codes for CASSYSRVPNEKLFF.